These 15 T cell receptor beta chains were all obtained from the same sample, sequenced in a study of T cell responses to AZD1222 COVID-19 vaccine. TCRdb keeps only in-frame clones here, not all; method: immunoSEQ multiplex PCR. The table lists approximately 220,000 clones, approximately 94% of them singletons. Sequenced material: peripheral blood, taken on day 0 of MenACWY control vaccination. These receptors were collected from an adult in good health.

The rearrangement joins TRBV5-5 to TRBJ1-1; no clear D. The CDR3 runs to 12 residues. V lost 0 bases and J 7 bases, leaving 7 bases between the germline ends. Germline CDR1 SGHKS, CDR2 YYEKEE (reference sequence). DNA of the CDR3: TGTGCCAGCAGCTTGGCGTCCAGTGAAGCTTTCTTT. It codes for CASSLASSEAFF.

The sample holds one count of this clone. J is TRBJ2-5 and V is TRBV5-6, with 7 bases that match TRBD1. The V and J ends lost 2 bases and 5 bases, in that order; junction bases with no gene match: 3. The CDR3 has 13 residues. Germline V gives CDR1 SGHDT, CDR2 YYEEEE. CDR3 residues: CASSLGGGETQYF. The CDR3 nucleotides are TGTGCCAGCAGCTTAGGGGGCGGGGAGACCCAGTACTTC.

The chain couples TRBV5-6 to TRBJ1-1, with no clear D. Germline values: CDR1 SGHDT, CDR2 YYEEEE. Trimming stripped 0 bases from V and 10 bases from J, with 16 bases between. This CDR3 has 14 amino acids. CDR3 region: CASSLGTPFFGAFF. CDR3 coding DNA: TGTGCCAGCAGCTTGGGGACCCCCTTTTTTGGAGCTTTCTTT.

The chain carries TRBV18 and TRBJ2-7; 10 nucleotides match TRBD1. This CDR3 is built from 13 residues. The germline V gene has CDR1 KGHSH and CDR2 LQKENI. The V and J ends lost 3 bases and 6 bases, in that order; junction bases with no gene match: 2. Here the CDR3 DNA reads TGTGCCAGCTCACCCGGGACAGGGGTCGAGCAGTACTTC. It encodes CASSPGTGVEQYF.

The gene calls are TRBV3-1 (or the pseudogene TRBV3-2) and TRBJ1-2, with 9 positions matching TRBD1. V trimming: 2 bases; J trimming: 4 bases; junction bases outside the gene matches: 2. The length of the CDR3 is 14 residues. Germline CDR1 is LGHDT and CDR2 is YNNKEL (reference sequence). In nucleotides, the CDR3 is TGTGCCAGCAGCCAAACAGGGGGCCCCTATGGCTACACCTTC. Its translation: CASSQTGGPYGYTF.

CDR3 bases: TGCGCCAGCAGCTTGGAACCTAGCGGGGGGTTTACAGATACGCAGTATTTT. Its translation is CASSLEPSGGFTDTQYF. V usage is TRBV5-1 and J usage is TRBJ2-3; 11 bases line up with TRBD2. V gave up 0 bases and J gave up 3 bases; unmatched junction bases: 6. This CDR3 comprises 17 residues. Per germline, CDR1 SGHRS and CDR2 YFSETQ.

Only one count was recorded for this clone. The chain recombines TRBV12-3 or TRBV12-4 with TRBJ1-1; 8 positions agree with TRBD1. V gave up 4 bases and J gave up 7 bases; unmatched junction bases: 5. The CDR3 covers 13 residues. In DNA form, the CDR3 reads TGTGCCAGCAGTTCCGAAGGGACAGGTGAAGCTTTCTTT. Translation gives CASSSEGTGEAFF.

The chain recombines TRBV6-2 or TRBV6-3 with TRBJ1-3; no definite D call. Trimming stripped 5 bases from V and 0 bases from J, with 8 bases between. This CDR3 contains 14 residues. The germline gives CDR1 MNHEY, CDR2 SVGEGT. The CDR3 here is CASSHGLSGNTIYF. As DNA, the CDR3 is TGTGCCAGCAGTCACGGACTCTCTGGAAACACCATATATTTT.

As regards this clone: Distinct nucleotide sequences in the sample also encode this CDR3. This chain uses TRBV12-3 or TRBV12-4 with TRBJ1-1; a weak D match, TRBD1 (5 bases). The CDR3 spans 13 residues. V was shortened by 2 bases and J by 4 bases, with 8 bases between the two germline ends. DNA of the CDR3: TGTGCCAGCAGTTTATTTGGGGCCACTGAAGCTTTCTTT. It codes for CASSLFGATEAFF.

The chain employs TRBV5-1 and TRBJ2-3; 9 nucleotides match TRBD2. The V and J ends lost 6 bases and 2 bases, in that order; junction bases with no gene match: 7. Germline CDR1 SGHRS, CDR2 YFSETQ. The CDR3 spans 15 residues. The CDR3 reads CASTWRGGTTDTQYF. As DNA, the CDR3 is TGCGCCAGCACCTGGCGGGGGGGGACCACAGATACGCAGTATTTT.

This chain uses TRBV30 with TRBJ1-3; D is undetermined. The CDR3 runs 15 residues. Germline V lookup: CDR1 GTSNPN, CDR2 SVGIG (reference sequence). V was cut by 0 bases and J by 0 bases, with 9 bases left in between. CDR3 sequence reads: CAWSVRRSSGNTIYF. CDR3 bases: TGTGCCTGGAGTGTACGCCGTTCCTCTGGAAACACCATATATTTT.

V usage is TRBV6-5 and J usage is TRBJ1-5; the D gene is possibly TRBD1 (6 bases). Germline assignment: CDR1 MNHEY and CDR2 SVGAGI. The CDR3 has 13 residues. V lost 5 bases to trimming and J lost 7 bases, with 12 bases between them. CDR3 loop: CASSQQGRQPQHF. The CDR3 region has the DNA TGTGCCAGCAGTCAACAGGGTCGGCAGCCCCAGCATTTT.

The chain carries TRBV4-3 and TRBJ1-1, with TRBD1 as a possible D gene (5 bases). Deletions cut 3 bases from V and 11 bases from J, with 22 bases between. CDR1 and CDR2 from the germline V gene are LGHNA and YSLEER. The CDR3 is made up of 15 amino acids. The CDR3, as DNA: TGCGCCAGCAGCCAGAGCAGGGCCCCCACGGAAGGGGCTTTCTTT. Protein: CASSQSRAPTEGAFF.

The chain recombines TRBV5-1 with TRBJ1-3; D might be TRBD1 (5 bases). The CDR3 consists of 12 residues. V was trimmed by 0 bases and J by 10 bases, leaving 8 bases between them. Germline lookup yields CDR1 SGHRS and CDR2 YFSETQ. CDR3 sequence (DNA): TGCGCCAGCAGCTTGGCGGGGGGAACCATATATTTT. It specifies CASSLAGGTIYF.

This sequence joins TRBV28 and TRBJ1-6; D may be TRBD1 (5 bases). This CDR3 contains 15 residues. From germline, CDR1 is MDHEN and CDR2 SYDVKM. Trimming shortened V by 2 bases and J by 9 bases, and 14 bases separated the two germline ends. The CDR3 DNA follows: TGTGCCAGCAGTTTAGACGGCAGGGTTGCTTCACCCCTCCACTTT. It translates to CASSLDGRVASPLHF.